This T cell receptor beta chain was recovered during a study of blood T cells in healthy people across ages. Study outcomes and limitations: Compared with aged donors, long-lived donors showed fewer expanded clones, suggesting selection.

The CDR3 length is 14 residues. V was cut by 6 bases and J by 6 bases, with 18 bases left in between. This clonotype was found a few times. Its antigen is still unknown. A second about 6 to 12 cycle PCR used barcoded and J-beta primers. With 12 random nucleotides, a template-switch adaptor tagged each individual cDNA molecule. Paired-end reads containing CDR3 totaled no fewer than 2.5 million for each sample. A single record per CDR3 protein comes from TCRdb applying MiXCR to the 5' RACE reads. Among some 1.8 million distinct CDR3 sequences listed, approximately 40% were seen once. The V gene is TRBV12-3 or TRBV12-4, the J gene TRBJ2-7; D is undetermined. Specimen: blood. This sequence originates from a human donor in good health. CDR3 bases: TGTGCCAGCAGCCCGGTGGGCAGCACCTGCGAGCAGTACTTC. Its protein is CASSPVGSTCEQYF.